The clone carrying this T cell receptor (beta chain) was seen just once. Its specificity is unknown. The data belong to a study of graft-versus-host responses after intestinal transplantation. Study-level points and caveats: Early post-transplant declines in HvG were associated with peak levels of circulating GvH clones. High graft-versus-host to host-versus-graft T cell clonal ratios marked allografts of patients with graft-donor macrochimerism. GvH clones occurred in recipient marrow; some first appeared in ileum or blood.

The junction had 11 bases not matched to a gene; V was cut back by 5 bases and J by 1 base. The CDR3 extends over 16 amino acids. Looked up from germline, CDR1 is MNHEY and CDR2 is SMNVEV (reference sequence). Libraries were prepared by immunoSEQ multiplex PCR; TCRdb keeps only in-frame clonotypes and omits some of them. This sample has fewer than 50,000 clones, with 65% to 85% found just once. The sequences come from unstimulated CD4+ T cells sorted from spleen or lymph node cells, collected before transplant. This receptor was obtained from a human donor who was the organ donor for an intestinal transplant. The rearrangement links TRBV27 to TRBJ2-7; the match to TRBD1 covers 7 bases. The CDR3 region has the DNA TGTGCCAGCAGTAACGACAGGGTCTTAAAATCCTACGAGCAGTACTTC. This translates into CASSNDRVLKSYEQYF.